The 17 T cell receptor beta chains listed next were all sequenced from one sample in a study of shared clonotypes between healthy human individuals. Measured with immunoSEQ multiplex PCR; TCRdb has only the in-frame clones, and not every one. The table lists approximately 1.1 million clones, around 78% of them singletons, with approximately 0.52% in the top ten. Sequenced sample: memory CD4+ T cells from PBMCs. Subset specified: CD45RA-negative fraction. Source of these receptors: a man between 18 and 29 years old in good health. Some clones in this sample may be carry-over from other donors' samples.

The rearrangement uses TRBV27 and TRBJ1-3; D may be TRBD1 (6 bases). Trimming cost V 5 bases and J 3 bases, with 11 bases left between them. The CDR3 contains 14 residues. Germline V gene lookup returns CDR1 MNHEY and CDR2 SMNVEV (reference sequence). CDR3 sequence (DNA): TGTGCCAGCAGTAGTTTCAGGGGTGGAAACACCATATATTTT. Its protein product is CASSSFRGGNTIYF.

CDR3: CASSGGLAGFTGELFF. The CDR3 DNA follows: TGTGCCAGCAGCGGAGGACTAGCGGGATTTACCGGGGAGCTGTTTTTT. The chain links TRBV9 to TRBJ2-2; 12 bases are shared with TRBD2. This CDR3 comprises 16 residues. Trimming took 3 bases from V and 5 from J; bases not matched to a gene: 5. The germline V gene encodes CDR1 SGDLS and CDR2 YYNGEE.

CDR3 nucleotides: TGTGCCAGCTCACCACAGGGGACGGCCTACGAGCAGTACTTC. It encodes CASSPQGTAYEQYF. The chain couples TRBV18 to TRBJ2-7; D tentatively fits TRBD1 or TRBD2 (5 bases each). Trimming took off 1 base at V and 2 bases at J, with 9 bases between the two ends. The CDR3 is 14 amino acids. CDR1 KGHSH and CDR2 LQKENI come from the germline V gene.

The chain is built from TRBV5-1 and TRBJ2-4; D gene ambiguous. V was trimmed by 0 bases and J by 0 bases, leaving 7 bases between them. The CDR3 is 15 residues long. Germline V gives CDR1 SGHRS, CDR2 YFSETQ. Written as DNA, the CDR3 is TGCGCCAGCAGCTTGGAATCCTTAGCCAAAAACATTCAGTACTTC. It codes for CASSLESLAKNIQYF.

As to this clone: A far larger clone is one base from this, pointing to a likely read error. The same CDR3 can be traced to other DNA sequences in this sample. The gene calls are TRBV6-6 and TRBJ1-2; D gene ambiguous. This CDR3 is built from 13 residues. Trimming left V 0 bases short and J 5 bases short, with 7 bases between. Germline CDR1 MNHNY, CDR2 SVGAGI (reference sequence). The CDR3: CASSYSKGYGYTF. As DNA, the CDR3 is TGTGCCAGCAGTTACTCGAAAGGGTATGGCTACACCTTC.

This rearrangement joins TRBV28 to TRBJ2-7, with TRBD1 as a possible D gene (5 bases). The V and J ends lost 2 bases and 12 bases respectively, with 14 bases between them. The germline V gene has CDR1 MDHEN and CDR2 SYDVKM. The CDR3 sequence is 12 residues long. The CDR3 sequence: CASSLVGRVWYF. In DNA, the CDR3 is TGTGCCAGCAGTTTAGTGGGCAGGGTATGGTACTTC.

The J gene is TRBJ1-4, the V gene TRBV6-1; 9 positions match TRBD1. Germline V gene lookup returns CDR1 MNHNS and CDR2 SASEGT. V was pared by 6 bases and J by 5 bases, with 4 bases of the junction left unmatched. The CDR3 covers 14 residues. DNA for the CDR3: TGTGCCAGCAGAGGACAGGGGTGGAATGAAAAACTGTTTTTT. Protein product: CASRGQGWNEKLFF.

This clone has just a few counts. This sequence joins TRBV7-2 and TRBJ2-5, with D unclear. Germline V gene lookup returns CDR1 SGHTA and CDR2 FQGNSA. The CDR3 length is 11 residues. V was clipped by 4 bases and J by 7 bases, with 7 bases between them. The CDR3 DNA follows: TGTGCCAGCAGCTCCGAGAGGACCCAGTACTTC. Protein sequence: CASSSERTQYF.

The chain employs TRBV4-1 and TRBJ1-5; 7 positions agree with TRBD1. The CDR3 is made up of 16 amino acids. The germline V gene has CDR1 MGHRA and CDR2 YSYEKL. Losses at the gene ends were 0 bases for V and 6 bases for J; bases not matched to a gene: 8. The CDR3 here is CASSQEGGGKGQPQHF. DNA of the CDR3: TGCGCCAGCAGCCAAGAAGGGGGCGGGAAGGGTCAGCCCCAGCATTTT.

The V gene is TRBV28, the J gene TRBJ1-2; possibly TRBD1 for D (5 bases). CDR1 and CDR2 from the germline V gene are MDHEN and SYDVKM. V lost 1 base, J lost 4 bases, and 10 bases lay in between. The CDR3 spans 14 residues. This CDR3 is CASSLLGDGYGYTF. The CDR3 region has the DNA TGTGCCAGCAGTTTATTAGGGGACGGCTATGGCTACACCTTC.

Remarks on this clone: Other DNA sequences in this specimen translate into the identical CDR3. The chain recombines TRBV18 with TRBJ2-3, with D possibly matching TRBD2 (6 bases). The CDR3 loop spans 14 amino acids. Germline V gives CDR1 KGHSH, CDR2 LQKENI. The V and J ends lost 3 bases and 6 bases respectively, with 13 bases between them. The CDR3 sequence is CASSPGAGMDTQYF. CDR3 bases: TGTGCCAGCTCACCCGGTGCGGGAATGGATACGCAGTATTTT.

This chain joins TRBV10-3 and TRBJ2-6, with 11 bases aligning to TRBD1. V lost 6 bases to trimming and J lost 4 bases; unmatched junction nucleotides: 5. Looked up from germline, CDR1 is ENHRY and CDR2 is SYGVKD. The CDR3 is 16 amino acids. The CDR3 sequence: CAISQDRGRGANVLTF. CDR3 bases: TGTGCCATCAGCCAGGACAGGGGGCGCGGGGCCAACGTCCTGACTTTC.

The CDR3 DNA reads as TGTGCCAGCAGCCCTGGGAGGACCACTGAAGCTTTCTTT. This gives the protein CASSPGRTTEAFF. J is TRBJ1-1 and V is TRBV7-3; D unclear. Germline values: CDR1 SGHTA, CDR2 FQGTGA. The CDR3 spans 13 residues. Trimming cost V 5 bases and J 4 bases, with 11 bases left between them. Together with reference TRBV7-3 and TRBJ1-1, the CDR3 gives the full variable domain: GAGVSQTPSNKVTEKGKYVELRCDPISGHTALYWYRQSLGQGPEFLIYFQGTGAADDSGLPNDRFFAVRPEGSVSTLKIQRTERGDSAVYLCASSPGRTTEAFFGQGTRLTVV.

A few counts support this clone. The chain employs TRBV28 and TRBJ2-3; 10 bases line up with TRBD1. The CDR3 is made up of 18 amino acids. Germline CDR1 reads MDHEN; CDR2 reads SYDVKM. The junction had 14 bases not matched to a gene; V was cut back by 2 bases and J by 6 bases. CDR3 nucleotides: TGTGCCAGCAGTTTACCCCCCCCGGGACAGGGGTATTCCGATACGCAGTATTTT. Encoded protein: CASSLPPPGQGYSDTQYF.

The rearrangement joins TRBV20-1 to TRBJ1-5; D may be TRBD1 (5 bases). From germline, CDR1 is DFQATT and CDR2 SNEGSKA (reference sequence). The CDR3 contains 11 residues. Trimming shortened V by 7 bases and J by 6 bases, and 10 bases separated the two germline ends. This CDR3 reads CSVAGGQPQHF. The CDR3 nucleotides are TGCAGTGTGGCGGGGGGTCAGCCCCAGCATTTT.

This clone has more than one count but fewer than ten. This sequence joins TRBV4-1 and TRBJ1-5; D is undetermined. The germline gives CDR1 MGHRA, CDR2 YSYEKL. The CDR3 length is 13 residues. V was pared by 1 base and J by 6 bases, with 7 bases between. The CDR3 DNA reads TGCGCCAGCAGCCAAGGAATAGGTCAGCCCCAGCATTTT. It encodes CASSQGIGQPQHF.

The CDR3 here is CASSYDYSNQPQHF. As DNA, the CDR3 is TGTGCCAGTAGTTACGACTATAGCAATCAGCCCCAGCATTTT. The chain is built from TRBV19 and TRBJ1-5, with unresolved D. Germline lookup yields CDR1 LNHDA and CDR2 SQIVND (reference sequence). The CDR3 has 14 amino acids. Trimming stripped 5 bases from V and 0 bases from J, with 8 bases between.